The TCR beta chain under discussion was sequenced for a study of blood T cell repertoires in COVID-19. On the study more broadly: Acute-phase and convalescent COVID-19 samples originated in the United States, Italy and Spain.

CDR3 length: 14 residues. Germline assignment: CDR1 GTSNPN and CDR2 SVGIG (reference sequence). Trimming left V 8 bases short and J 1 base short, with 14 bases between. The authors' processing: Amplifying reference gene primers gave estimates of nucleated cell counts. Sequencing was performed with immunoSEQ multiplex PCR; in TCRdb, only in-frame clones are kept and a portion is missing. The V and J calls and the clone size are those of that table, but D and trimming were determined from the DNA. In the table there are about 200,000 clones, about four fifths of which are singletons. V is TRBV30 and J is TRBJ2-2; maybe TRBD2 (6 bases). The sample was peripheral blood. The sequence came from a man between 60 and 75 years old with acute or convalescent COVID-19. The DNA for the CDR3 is TGTGCCCGCGGGCTAGCGAGGAACACCGGGGAGCTGTTTTTT. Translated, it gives CARGLARNTGELFF.